Following are 20 T cell receptor beta chains from one sample sequenced in a study of OX40 agonist ivuxolimab in advanced cancers. Libraries were prepared by immunoSEQ multiplex PCR; TCRdb keeps only in-frame clonotypes and omits some of them. Seen here are approximately 10,000 clones, approximately 75% observed once, and the top ten hold more than 13%. Sequences were derived from CD4+ or CD8+ T cells sorted from blood, sampled in a trial of the OX40 agonist ivuxolimab. Receptors originate from an adult with an advanced solid tumor such as melanoma, head and neck, liver or kidney cancer.

The chain combines TRBV7-9 with TRBJ2-3, with D possibly TRBD2 on 6 matching bases. Germline CDR1 is SEHNR and CDR2 is FQNEAQ (reference sequence). The CDR3 has 17 amino acids. Deletions cut 5 bases from V and 1 base from J, with 19 bases between. The chain's CDR3 is CASSSDQRGLRTDTQYF. The CDR3 bases are TGTGCCAGCAGCAGCGACCAAAGGGGACTTCGCACAGATACGCAGTATTTT.

The chain links TRBV5-1 to TRBJ2-7; no definite D call. Germline CDR1 and CDR2: SGHRS and YFSETQ. This CDR3 has 14 amino acids. Trimming took 2 bases from V and 0 from J, leaving 9 bases between them. CDR3: CASSFAGISYEQYF. The CDR3 coding sequence is TGCGCCAGCAGCTTCGCAGGAATCTCCTACGAGCAGTACTTC.

The genes are TRBV6-1 and TRBJ1-1; D unresolved. Germline V gene sequence: CDR1 MNHNS, CDR2 SASEGT. The CDR3 length is 13 residues. V lost 6 bases and J lost 1, with 9 bases in between. The CDR3 reads CASRPGGNTEAFF. In DNA, the CDR3 is TGTGCCAGCAGACCGGGAGGGAACACTGAAGCTTTCTTT.

This clone appeared a few times. The V gene is TRBV4-2, the J gene TRBJ2-7; tentatively, D is TRBD1 or TRBD2 (5 bases each). V lost 5 bases and J lost 0, with 14 bases in between. Germline lookup yields CDR1 LGHNA and CDR2 YNFKEQ. This CDR3 has 15 amino acids. This CDR3 is CASSNRDRCSYEQYF. CDR3 bases: TGTGCCAGCAGCAACCGGGACCGATGCTCCTACGAGCAGTACTTC.

The J gene is TRBJ1-2, the V gene TRBV6-5; 9 bases are a match to TRBD1. The CDR3 extends over 14 amino acids. The germline V gene has CDR1 MNHEY and CDR2 SVGAGI. Trimming at V came to 3 bases and at J to 5 bases, leaving 4 bases not matched to a gene. CDR3 in DNA: TGTGCCAGCAGTTATCTGGGACAGGGATATGGCTACACCTTC. Translated: CASSYLGQGYGYTF.

This chain connects TRBV30 to TRBJ2-3, with unresolved D. V dropped 3 bases and J dropped 1 base, with 14 bases sitting between them. Looked up from germline, CDR1 is GTSNPN and CDR2 is SVGIG (reference sequence). This CDR3 contains 15 residues. CDR3 sequence reads: CAWSAIEDGTDTQYF. Written as DNA, the CDR3 is TGTGCCTGGAGCGCTATAGAGGACGGCACAGATACGCAGTATTTT.

This rearrangement joins TRBV6-5 to TRBJ1-5, with a weak D call TRBD1 (5 bases). Germline V gene lookup returns CDR1 MNHEY and CDR2 SVGAGI. CDR3 length equals 14 residues. V lost 6 bases, J lost 0 bases, and 9 bases lay in between. In nucleotides, the CDR3 is TGTGCCAGCAGGGACATTGATAGCAATCAGCCCCAGCATTTT. Its translation: CASRDIDSNQPQHF.

The chain recombines TRBV7-8 with TRBJ2-5, with 10 bases lining up with TRBD2. V trimming: 4 bases; J trimming: 4 bases; junction bases outside the gene matches: 6. Looked up from germline, CDR1 is SGHVS and CDR2 is FQNEAQ. The CDR3 loop spans 15 amino acids. Here the CDR3 reads CASSSLAGGSETQYF. Here the CDR3 DNA reads TGTGCCAGCAGCTCTTTAGCGGGGGGCTCAGAGACCCAGTACTTC.

The chain is built from TRBV5-6 and TRBJ2-3; TRBD2 aligns across 10 bases. The germline V gene encodes CDR1 SGHDT and CDR2 YYEEEE. V shed 0 bases and J 5 bases; nucleotides not matched to a gene: 9. This CDR3 spans 17 amino acids. This CDR3 reads CASSLARQREGQDTQYF. In DNA form, the CDR3 reads TGTGCCAGCAGCTTGGCCCGACAGCGGGAGGGCCAAGATACGCAGTATTTT.

The chain employs TRBV27 and TRBJ2-3, with 7 bases aligning to TRBD2. V lost 5 bases and J lost 12; bases outside the gene matches: 14. The CDR3 spans 14 residues. In germline, CDR1 is MNHEY, CDR2 SMNVEV (reference sequence). CDR3 nucleotide sequence: TGTGCCAGCAGTATGGGAGGGAATATTATAGACCAGTATTTT. Protein product: CASSMGGNIIDQYF.

This sequence joins TRBV6-1 and TRBJ1-5, with TRBD1 as a possible D gene (6 bases). CDR3 length: 18 amino acids. Trimming took off 4 bases at V and 2 bases at J, with 21 bases between the two ends. Germline V lookup: CDR1 MNHNS, CDR2 SASEGT. CDR3 in amino acids: CASSAATGRVDGNQPQHF. As DNA, the CDR3 is TGTGCCAGCAGTGCTGCGACAGGTAGGGTTGACGGCAATCAGCCCCAGCATTTT.

This chain joins TRBV5-6 and TRBJ2-7, with 8 bases lining up with TRBD2. This CDR3 is 16 amino acids long. The V and J ends lost 4 bases and 3 bases, in that order; junction bases with no gene match: 12. Per the germline V gene, CDR1 is SGHDT and CDR2 is YYEEEE. The CDR3 bases are TGTGCCAGCAGCCAAGAGGAAGCGGGGGCCCGCTACGAGCAGTACTTC. Translating gives CASSQEEAGARYEQYF.

The J gene is TRBJ2-1, the V gene TRBV7-9; 12 bases align to TRBD2. The CDR3 is made up of 18 amino acids. Germline V CDR1 and CDR2: SEHNR, FQNEAQ (reference sequence). Trimming took 4 bases from V and 6 from J; bases not matched to a gene: 13. The DNA for the CDR3 is TGTGCCAGCAGCTCCGGCCGACTAGCGGGAGTCGTTGGCAATGAGCAGTTCTTC. Protein sequence: CASSSGRLAGVVGNEQFF. The entire variable domain, with the rest obtained from reference TRBV7-9 and TRBJ2-1, is as follows: DTGVSQNPRHKITKRGQNVTFRCDPISEHNRLYWYRQTLGQGPEFLTYFQNEAQLEKSRLLSDRFSAERPKGSFSTLEIQRTEQGDSAMYLCASSSGRLAGVVGNEQFFGPGTRLTVL.

This chain links TRBV9 with TRBJ2-1, with D possibly TRBD1 on 5 matching bases. The CDR3 totals 15 residues. V gave up 4 bases and J gave up 9 bases, with 20 bases separating them. CDR1 and CDR2 from the germline V gene are SGDLS and YYNGEE. CDR3: CASSPYTVGASEQFF. The CDR3 DNA follows: TGTGCCAGCAGCCCCTATACGGTTGGGGCAAGTGAGCAGTTCTTC.

The V and J genes are TRBV11-3 and TRBJ2-1, with D tentatively TRBD1 (6 bases). Germline CDR1 is SGHNT and CDR2 is YENEEA. The ends were cut back, 4 bases at V and 5 bases at J, with 6 bases in the middle. The CDR3 length is 12 residues. CDR3 DNA sequence: TGTGCCAGCAGCTCAGGGGACAATGAGCAGTTCTTC. Amino acids: CASSSGDNEQFF.

This clone was counted only a few times. This chain links TRBV4-2 with TRBJ1-1; 7 nucleotides match TRBD1. In germline, CDR1 is LGHNA, CDR2 YNFKEQ. The V and J ends lost 1 base and 0 bases, in that order; junction bases with no gene match: 2. This CDR3 has 15 amino acids. This CDR3 reads CASSQGQGLNTEAFF. The CDR3, as DNA: TGTGCCAGCAGCCAAGGACAGGGATTGAACACTGAAGCTTTCTTT.

The chain recombines TRBV11-2 with TRBJ2-5; 11 bases align to TRBD2. J was trimmed by 3 bases and V by 1 base; bases with no gene match: 10. This CDR3 has 18 residues. Germline V gives CDR1 SGHAT, CDR2 FQNNGV. The CDR3 DNA sequence: TGTGCCAGCAGCTTAGTAAGCCCACTAGCGGGGGTGAAAGAGACCCAGTACTTC. Protein product: CASSLVSPLAGVKETQYF.

On this clone itself: The junction differs from germline at one of its ends, possibly a read error. V gene TRBV5-4 combines with J gene TRBJ1-2; maybe TRBD1 (5 bases). In germline, CDR1 is SGHNT, CDR2 YYREEE (reference sequence). CDR3 size: 11 residues. This chain's CDR3 is CLAGGEGGYTF. CDR3 coding DNA: TGCCTCGCCGGGGGGGAAGGCGGCTACACCTTC.

The chain combines TRBV11-2 with TRBJ1-5, with D perhaps matching TRBD1 (5 bases). V was shortened by 2 bases and J by 7 bases, with 12 bases between the two germline ends. Germline V gene data show CDR1 as SGHAT and CDR2 as FQNNGV. The CDR3 loop spans 14 amino acids. CDR3 region: CASSLSGPRQPQHF. CDR3 coding DNA: TGTGCCAGCAGCTTATCAGGGCCCCGGCAGCCCCAGCATTTT.

The chain links TRBV27 to TRBJ2-7; D may be TRBD1 (6 bases). The ends were cut back, 5 bases at V and 0 bases at J, with 17 bases in the middle. This CDR3 region has 16 residues. CDR1 and CDR2 from the germline V gene are MNHEY and SMNVEV (reference sequence). CDR3 DNA: TGTGCCAGCAGTGGCAGGGGTGACAGAACCTCCTACGAGCAGTACTTC. Its translation: CASSGRGDRTSYEQYF.